This TCR beta chain is drawn from a study of OX40 agonist ivuxolimab in advanced cancers. Overall study: Ivuxolimab doses were 0.01, 0.1, 0.3, 1.5, 3 or 10 mg/kg every 2 weeks.

Sequenced by immunoSEQ multiplex PCR; TCRdb stores in-frame clones only, minus some. The table records fewer than 90,000 clones, about 88% of them present only once. This clone appeared a single time. The CDR3 extends over 14 amino acids. Germline loops: CDR1 SGHRS, CDR2 YFSETQ. Between the trimmed V and J ends, which lost 0 bases and 4 bases, there was a span of 8 bases. The sequence was obtained from an adult with an advanced solid tumor such as melanoma, head and neck, liver or kidney cancer. Sequenced material: CD4+ or CD8+ T cells sorted from blood, taken in a trial of the OX40 agonist ivuxolimab. The V and J genes are TRBV5-1 and TRBJ2-1; D uncertain. CDR3 loop: CASSLDAEYNEQFF. The CDR3 region has the DNA TGCGCCAGCAGCTTGGATGCCGAATACAATGAGCAGTTCTTC.